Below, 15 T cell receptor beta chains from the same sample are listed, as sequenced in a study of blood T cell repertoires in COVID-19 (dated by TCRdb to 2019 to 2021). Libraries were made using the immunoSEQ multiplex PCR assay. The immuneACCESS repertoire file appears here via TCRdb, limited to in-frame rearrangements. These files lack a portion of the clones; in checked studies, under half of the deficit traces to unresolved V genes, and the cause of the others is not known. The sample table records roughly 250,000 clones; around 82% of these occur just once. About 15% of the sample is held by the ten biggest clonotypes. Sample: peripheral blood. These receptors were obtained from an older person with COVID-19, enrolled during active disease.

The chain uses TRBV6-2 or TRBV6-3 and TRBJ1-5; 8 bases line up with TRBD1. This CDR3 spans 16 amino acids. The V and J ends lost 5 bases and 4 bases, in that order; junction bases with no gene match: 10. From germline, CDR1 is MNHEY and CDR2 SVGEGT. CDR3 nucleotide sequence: TGTGCCAGCAGTGACTGGACAGGGCTGAGGAATCAGCCCCAGCATTTT. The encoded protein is CASSDWTGLRNQPQHF.

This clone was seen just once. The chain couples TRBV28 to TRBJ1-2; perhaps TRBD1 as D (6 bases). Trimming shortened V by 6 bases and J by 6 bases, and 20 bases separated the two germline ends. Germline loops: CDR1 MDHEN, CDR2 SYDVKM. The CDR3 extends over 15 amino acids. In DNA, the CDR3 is TGTGCCAGCAGCCCTGTTGACAGGACCCGGGATGGCTACACCTTC. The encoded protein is CASSPVDRTRDGYTF.

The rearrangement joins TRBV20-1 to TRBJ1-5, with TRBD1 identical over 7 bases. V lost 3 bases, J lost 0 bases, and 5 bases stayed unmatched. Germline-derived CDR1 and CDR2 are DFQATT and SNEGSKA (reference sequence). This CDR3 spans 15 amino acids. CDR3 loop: CSASVGTDSNQPQHF. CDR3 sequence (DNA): TGCAGTGCTAGTGTCGGGACAGATAGCAATCAGCCCCAGCATTTT.

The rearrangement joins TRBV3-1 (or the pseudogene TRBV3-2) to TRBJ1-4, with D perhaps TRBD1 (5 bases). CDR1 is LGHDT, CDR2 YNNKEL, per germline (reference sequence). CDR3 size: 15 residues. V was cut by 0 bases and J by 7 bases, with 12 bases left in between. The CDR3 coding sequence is TGTGCCAGCAGCCAAGACTATCATGGGGCTGAAAAACTGTTTTTT. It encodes CASSQDYHGAEKLFF.

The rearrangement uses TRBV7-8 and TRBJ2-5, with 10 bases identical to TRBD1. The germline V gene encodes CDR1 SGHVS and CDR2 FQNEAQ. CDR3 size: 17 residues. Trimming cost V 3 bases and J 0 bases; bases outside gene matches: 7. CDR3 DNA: TGTGCCAGCAGCTTTCCACTGGGGACAGGGGACCAAGAGACCCAGTACTTC. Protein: CASSFPLGTGDQETQYF.

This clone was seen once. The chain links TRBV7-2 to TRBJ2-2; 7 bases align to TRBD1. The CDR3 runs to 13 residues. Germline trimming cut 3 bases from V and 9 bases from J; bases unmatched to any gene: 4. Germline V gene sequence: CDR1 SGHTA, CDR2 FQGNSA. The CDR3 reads CASSFDRVRELFF. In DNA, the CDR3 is TGTGCCAGCAGCTTTGACAGGGTGCGGGAGCTGTTTTTT.

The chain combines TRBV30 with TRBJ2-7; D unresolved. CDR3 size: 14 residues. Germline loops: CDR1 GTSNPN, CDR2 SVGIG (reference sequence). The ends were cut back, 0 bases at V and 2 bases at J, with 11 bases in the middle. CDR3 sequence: CAWSVSVQTYEQYF. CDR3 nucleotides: TGTGCCTGGAGTGTATCCGTCCAGACCTACGAGCAGTACTTC. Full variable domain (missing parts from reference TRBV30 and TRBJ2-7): SQTIHQWPATLVQPVGSPLSLECTVEGTSNPNLYWYRQAAGRGLQLLFYSVGIGQISSEVPQNLSASRPQDRQFILSSKKLLLSDSGFYLCAWSVSVQTYEQYFGPGTRLTVT.

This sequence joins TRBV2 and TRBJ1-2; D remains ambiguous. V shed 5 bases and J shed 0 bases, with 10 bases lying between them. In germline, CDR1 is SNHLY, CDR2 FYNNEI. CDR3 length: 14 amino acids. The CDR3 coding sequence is TGTGCCAGCAGTAATCGGAGATCTAACTATGGCTACACCTTC. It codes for CASSNRRSNYGYTF.

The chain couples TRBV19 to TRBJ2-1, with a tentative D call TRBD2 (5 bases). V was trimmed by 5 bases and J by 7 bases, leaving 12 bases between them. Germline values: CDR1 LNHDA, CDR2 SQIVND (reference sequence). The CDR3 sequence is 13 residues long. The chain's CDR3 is CASSEGVRNEQFF. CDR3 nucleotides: TGTGCCAGTAGTGAGGGAGTACGGAATGAGCAGTTCTTC.

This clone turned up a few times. As DNA, the CDR3 is TGCGCCAGCCGTCGAGGTAGCGGTGACTCAGGGGAGCAGTACTTC. Its protein is CASRRGSGDSGEQYF. The chain carries TRBV4-1 and TRBJ2-7; D is perhaps TRBD2 (6 bases). Germline CDR1 and CDR2: MGHRA and YSYEKL. Trimming pared 8 bases from V and 7 bases from J, leaving 24 bases between. The CDR3 contains 15 residues.

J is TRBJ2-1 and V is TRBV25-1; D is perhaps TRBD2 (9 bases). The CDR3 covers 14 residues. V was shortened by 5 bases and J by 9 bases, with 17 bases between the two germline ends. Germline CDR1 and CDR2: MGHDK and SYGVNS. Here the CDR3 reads CASSQGAGGFEQFF. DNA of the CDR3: TGTGCCAGCAGTCAGGGGGCGGGAGGGTTTGAGCAGTTCTTC. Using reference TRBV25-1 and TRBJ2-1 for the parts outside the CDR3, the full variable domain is EADIYQTPRYLVIGTGKKITLECSQTMGHDKMYWYQQDPGMELHLIHYSYGVNSTEKGDLSSESTVSRIRTEHFPLTLESARPSHTSQYLCASSQGAGGFEQFFGPGTRLTVL.

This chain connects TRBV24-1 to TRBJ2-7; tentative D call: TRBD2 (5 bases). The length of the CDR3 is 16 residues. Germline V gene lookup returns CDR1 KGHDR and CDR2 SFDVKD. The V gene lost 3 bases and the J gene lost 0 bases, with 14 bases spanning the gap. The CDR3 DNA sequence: TGTGCCACCAGTGATAATAGAGCGGAGAGCTCCTACGAGCAGTACTTC. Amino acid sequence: CATSDNRAESSYEQYF.

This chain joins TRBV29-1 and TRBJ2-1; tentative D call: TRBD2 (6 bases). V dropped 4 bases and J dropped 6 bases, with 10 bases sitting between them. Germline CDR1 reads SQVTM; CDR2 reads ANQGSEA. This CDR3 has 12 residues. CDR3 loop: CSVAASANEQFF. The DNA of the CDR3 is TGCAGCGTTGCGGCTAGCGCCAATGAGCAGTTCTTC.

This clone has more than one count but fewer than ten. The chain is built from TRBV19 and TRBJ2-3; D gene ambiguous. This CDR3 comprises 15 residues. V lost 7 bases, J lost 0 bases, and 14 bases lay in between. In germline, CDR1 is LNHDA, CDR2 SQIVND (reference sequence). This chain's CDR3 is CASTDISGSTDTQYF. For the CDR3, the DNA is TGTGCCAGTACCGATATATCCGGGAGCACAGATACGCAGTATTTT.

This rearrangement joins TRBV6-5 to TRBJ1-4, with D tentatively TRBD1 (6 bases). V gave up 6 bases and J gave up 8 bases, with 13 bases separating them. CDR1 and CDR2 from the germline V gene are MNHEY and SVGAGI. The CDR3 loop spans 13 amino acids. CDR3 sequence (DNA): TGTGCCAGCAGGGAGCCCGGACAGGAAAAACTGTTTTTT. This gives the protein CASREPGQEKLFF.